The rows below give T cell receptor beta chains drawn from one sample of a study of Ad26.COV2.S vaccination and SARS-CoV-2 variants. The table came from immunoSEQ multiplex PCR; TCRdb's copy has only in-frame clones and leaves some out. Altogether roughly 400,000 clones are present, roughly 90% being singletons, with the ten largest covering around 1.9%. Sequencing was performed on peripheral blood, taken in a trial of Ad26.COV2.S vaccine versus placebo. All receptors come from a person between 18 and 65 years old who received the Ad26.COV2.S COVID-19 vaccine or a placebo. Both conserved end residues are part of each CDR3. D genes are given only for firm matches. Size tells how often a clone was seen (once, few, many) or the class of an expanded clone, and some rows leave it out.

size	V	D	J	DNA	CDR3
once	TRBV28	.	TRBJ2-7	TGTGCCAGCAGTTTCAGTGTCCGGGCGCGATCGTCCTACGAGCAGTACTTC	CASSFSVRARSSYEQYF
.	TRBV29-1	.	TRBJ1-1	TGCAGCGTTGTTTCAGCACTGAACACTGAAGCTTTCTTT	CSVVSALNTEAFF
few	TRBV3-1/TRBV3-2	TRBD2	TRBJ2-1	TGTGCCAGCAGCCATCGAGGACTAGTCGCCGGCAATGAGCAGTTCTTC	CASSHRGLVAGNEQFF
.	TRBV5-6	.	TRBJ2-7	TGTGCCAGCAGCAGAGACAGGCGGTACGAGCAGTACTTC	CASSRDRRYEQYF
once	TRBV6-5	TRBD2	TRBJ2-3	TGTGCCAGCAGAACAAGCGGGGGACGCACAGATACGCAGTATTTT	CASRTSGGRTDTQYF
.	TRBV29-1	.	TRBJ2-5	TGCAGCGTTGCACAGGGTCAAGAGACCCAGTACTTC	CSVAQGQETQYF
.	TRBV5-4	.	TRBJ2-1	TGTGCCAGCAGCTTGGTAGGTAGGCTAAACAATGAGCAGTTCTTC	CASSLVGRLNNEQFF
.	TRBV5-1	TRBD2	TRBJ2-1	TGCGCCAGCAGTAGGAGCGGGAGCTTTTATGAGCAGTTCTTC	CASSRSGSFYEQFF
few	TRBV19	.	TRBJ2-6	TGTGCCAGTAGTAATGGATGGGGCTCTGGGGCCAACGTCCTGACTTTC	CASSNGWGSGANVLTF
.	TRBV6-5	.	TRBJ1-1	TGTGCCAGCAGTTACTCGGGCAGGGGTGGCACTGAAGCTTTCTTT	CASSYSGRGGTEAFF
.	TRBV4-1	.	TRBJ2-7	TGCGCCAGCAGCCAAGACTGGCGGGATTTGTACGAGCAGTACTTC	CASSQDWRDLYEQYF